These 30 T cell receptor beta chains share one sample of origin, sequenced in a study of blood T cells in healthy people across ages. With a J-beta primer mix and a sample-barcoded 5' primer, a second PCR ran about 7 to 11 cycles. TCRdb reprocessed the 5' RACE reads with MiXCR, giving one entry per CDR3 protein. This sample carries roughly 1.4 million distinct CDR3 sequences, 59% of them seen once, and the ten largest clones take about 6.7%. Sequencing was performed on blood. The receptors here all came from a man between 18 and 35 years old in good health.

The gene calls are TRBV2 and TRBJ2-5, with D tentatively TRBD1 or TRBD2 (6 bases each). CDR3 length equals 15 residues. Trimming removed 4 bases from V and 2 bases from J, with 14 bases in between. CDR1 and CDR2 from the germline V gene are SNHLY and FYNNEI. CDR3: CASSGGLAIQETQYF. CDR3 sequence (DNA): TGTGCCAGCAGTGGGGGGCTAGCGATACAAGAGACCCAGTACTTC.

This clonotype has just one count. The V call is TRBV14, the J call TRBJ2-4; D may be TRBD2 (5 bases). TRBJ2-7 matches the DNA end more closely, so the J call is doubtful. The CDR3 has 14 amino acids. The germline CDR1 and CDR2 sequences are SGHDN and FVKESK. CDR3 region: CASSQSGKGYEQYF. The CDR3 coding sequence is TGTGCCAGCAGCCAATCGGGGAAAGGCTACGAGCAGTACTTC.

This rearrangement joins TRBV20-1 to TRBJ2-7; D is uncertain. This CDR3 region has 13 residues. Germline V gene sequence: CDR1 DFQATT, CDR2 SNEGSKA (reference sequence). V dropped 4 bases and J dropped 0 bases, with 10 bases sitting between them. The CDR3 spells CSAMAVSSYEQYF. The CDR3 DNA sequence: TGCAGTGCTATGGCGGTTAGCTCCTACGAGCAGTACTTC.

The chain recombines TRBV29-1 with TRBJ2-1; 7 nucleotides line up with TRBD2. V shed 7 bases and J 3 bases; nucleotides not matched to a gene: 6. Germline V gene data show CDR1 as SQVTM and CDR2 as ANQGSEA. This CDR3 region has 13 residues. The CDR3 nucleotides are TGCAGCGGCCGACTAGCAAGCTACAATGAGCAGTTCTTC. Translating it yields CSGRLASYNEQFF.

This clonotype was seen only once. The J gene is TRBJ2-1, the V gene TRBV11-2, with 8 bases identical to TRBD2. CDR3 size: 16 residues. V lost 0 bases, J lost 7 bases, and 8 bases stayed unmatched. Germline CDR1 reads SGHAT; CDR2 reads FQNNGV. CDR3 loop: CASSLDRAGVGNEQFF. In DNA, the CDR3 is TGTGCCAGCAGCTTAGATCGAGCGGGAGTGGGGAATGAGCAGTTCTTC.

This clonotype showed up just once. This chain links TRBV6-2 or TRBV6-3 with TRBJ2-7; D remains unclear. The V and J ends lost 2 bases and 4 bases respectively, with 15 bases between them. The CDR3 has 15 amino acids. Germline lookup yields CDR1 MNHEY and CDR2 SVGEGT. Here the CDR3 reads CASSYTETQTYEQYF. The CDR3 DNA reads TGTGCCAGCAGTTACACGGAAACCCAAACTTACGAGCAGTACTTC.

The rearrangement links TRBV3-1 to TRBJ2-5, with D tentatively TRBD1 or TRBD2 (5 bases each). Germline V lookup: CDR1 LGHDT, CDR2 YNNKEL (reference sequence). The CDR3 contains 15 residues. V was clipped by 1 base and J by 5 bases, with 14 bases between them. The CDR3 nucleotides read TGTGCCAGCAGCCAAGTAGCAGTGGGACCCGAGACCCAGTACTTC. This translates into CASSQVAVGPETQYF.

The V and J genes are TRBV12-3 or TRBV12-4 and TRBJ2-3; maybe TRBD1 (5 bases). The CDR3 consists of 13 residues. Trimming stripped 9 bases from V and 0 bases from J, with 10 bases between. CDR3 amino acids: CASDSSSTDTQYF. The CDR3 coding sequence is TGTGCCAGTGACAGCTCTAGCACAGATACGCAGTATTTT.

CDR3 bases: TGTGCCAGCAGCTATCAGGGGCTCGAGCAGTACTTC. This codes for CASSYQGLEQYF. V usage is TRBV11-1 and J usage is TRBJ2-5; D might be TRBD1 (6 bases). TRBJ2-7 explains the end of the DNA better; the J call may be wrong. The CDR3 covers 12 residues. Germline CDR1 SGHAT, CDR2 FQDESV (reference sequence).

The sample holds a few counts of this clonotype. The chain employs TRBV27 and TRBJ2-3, with a tentative D call TRBD2 (6 bases). Looked up from germline, CDR1 is MNHEY and CDR2 is SMNVEV (reference sequence). V lost 1 base, J lost 2 bases, and 16 bases lay in between. This CDR3 has 17 residues. CDR3 sequence reads: CASSLYGAGTFTDTQYF. CDR3 sequence (DNA): TGTGCCAGCAGTTTATATGGGGCGGGAACTTTCACAGATACGCAGTATTTT.

The chain combines TRBV12-5 with TRBJ2-5; a weak D match, TRBD1 (6 bases). The J call may be in error: the DNA end matches TRBJ2-7 better. The germline V gene has CDR1 LGHNT and CDR2 FRNRAP. The CDR3 totals 16 residues. CDR3 bases: TGTGCTAGTGGTTTGGTTGGTCAGGGGCGAAACTACGAGCAGTACTTC. This gives the protein CASGLVGQGRNYEQYF.

The chain carries TRBV3-1 and TRBJ2-7, with D possibly TRBD1 on 5 matching bases. The CDR3 has 16 residues. With 0 bases removed from V and 3 bases from J, the gap between germline ends came to 15 bases. The germline CDR1 and CDR2 sequences are LGHDT and YNNKEL (reference sequence). The CDR3 DNA reads TGTGCCAGCAGCCAAGAGTTTTCAGGGTATGGCTACGAGCAGTACTTC. This encodes CASSQEFSGYGYEQYF.

The chain joins TRBV4-2 to TRBJ1-6; 9 nucleotides align to TRBD1. V lost 0 bases, J lost 6 bases, and 12 bases stayed unmatched. CDR1 LGHNA and CDR2 YNFKEQ come from the germline V gene. The CDR3 has 19 amino acids. The CDR3 loop is CASSQEGGWTGVGNSPLHF. The CDR3 nucleotides read TGTGCCAGCAGCCAAGAAGGGGGATGGACAGGGGTCGGTAATTCACCCCTCCACTTT.

This clonotype was found a few times. The chain employs TRBV20-1 and TRBJ2-1, with TRBD2 identical over 8 bases. Germline CDR1 is DFQATT and CDR2 is SNEGSKA (reference sequence). V trimming: 3 bases; J trimming: 2 bases; junction bases outside the gene matches: 6. This CDR3 is 15 amino acids long. Here the CDR3 reads CSASMGLVTYNEQFF. In DNA, the CDR3 is TGCAGTGCTAGTATGGGACTAGTGACCTACAATGAGCAGTTCTTC.

The chain recombines TRBV2 with TRBJ1-2, with D unresolved. CDR1 SNHLY and CDR2 FYNNEI come from the germline V gene. This CDR3 is 11 amino acids long. The V end lost 3 bases, the J end lost 7 bases, and 6 bases lay between the germline ends. The CDR3 DNA sequence: TGTGCCAGCAGTGACGCTTCTGGCTACACCTTC. Protein sequence: CASSDASGYTF.

Note on this clonotype: One end of the junction fails to match germline, which may point to a read error. This chain connects TRBV7-2 to TRBJ2-5; TRBD2 is a possible D gene (7 bases). The CDR3 sequence is 15 residues long. CDR1 and CDR2 from the germline V gene are SGHTA and FQGNSA. CDR3 region: CARSFGGDKQETQYF. In DNA, the CDR3 is TGTGCCAGAAGCTTTGGGGGGGACAAGCAAGAGACCCAGTACTTC.

The CDR3 sequence: CASRRPSSGFVEYEQYF. The CDR3 nucleotides read TGTGCCAGCAGGCGACCGTCGTCAGGGTTTGTTGAATACGAGCAGTACTTC. The chain combines TRBV11-2 with TRBJ2-7, with D perhaps TRBD1 (5 bases). The CDR3 is 17 amino acids. V was shortened by 6 bases and J by 4 bases, with 25 bases between the two germline ends. The germline V gene encodes CDR1 SGHAT and CDR2 FQNNGV.

As for this clonotype: A read error may be the cause here, since a much bigger clone is one base away. This chain joins TRBV20-1 and TRBJ2-5, with 14 bases lining up with TRBD2. The germline gives CDR1 DFQATT, CDR2 SNEGSKA (reference sequence). The CDR3 has 16 amino acids. V was pared by 0 bases and J by 11 bases, with 11 bases of the junction left unmatched. CDR3 DNA: TGCAGTGCTAGAGATGGGGGACTAGCGGGAGAAAGTGAGCAGTACTTC. Translation: CSARDGGLAGESEQYF.

The chain has TRBV6-2 or TRBV6-3 and TRBJ2-4; weak D call: TRBD2 (5 bases). The end of the DNA aligns better with TRBJ2-7, so the J call may be wrong. Germline V gene sequence: CDR1 MNHEY, CDR2 SVGEGT. The CDR3 length is 13 residues. The DNA of the CDR3 is TGTGCCAGCAGTATGGGAGCCCCCTACGAGCAGTACTTC. Translated: CASSMGAPYEQYF.

This chain joins TRBV13 and TRBJ1-3; no clear D gene. Trimming removed 1 base at V and 0 bases at J, with 4 bases between. The CDR3 is made up of 14 amino acids. The germline V gene has CDR1 PRHDT and CDR2 FYEKMQ (reference sequence). CDR3 bases: TGTGCCAGCAGCTTAGTTCTCTCTGGAAACACCATATATTTT. Translated: CASSLVLSGNTIYF.

This clonotype was seen a single time. The V and J genes are TRBV30 and TRBJ1-5; D unresolved. CDR1 is GTSNPN, CDR2 SVGIG, per germline (reference sequence). V lost 2 bases to trimming and J lost 7 bases, with 12 bases between them. This CDR3 has 13 residues. CDR3 sequence (DNA): TGTGCCTGGAGTTTTCACCGAAAACAGCCCCAGCATTTT. It codes for CAWSFHRKQPQHF.

This clonotype was detected only a few times. The V and J genes are TRBV4-1 and TRBJ2-7; possible D gene TRBD2, 5 bases. TRBJ2-5 matches the DNA end more closely, so the J call is doubtful. Germline assignment: CDR1 MGHRA and CDR2 YSYEKL. The CDR3 sequence is 15 residues long. The chain's CDR3 is CASSHRTDPRETQYF. The CDR3 bases are TGCGCCAGCAGCCACAGGACTGACCCCCGAGAGACCCAGTACTTC.

The chain couples TRBV20-1 to TRBJ2-5, with TRBD2 matching over 10 bases. CDR3 length: 17 residues. V lost 4 bases and J lost 11; bases outside the gene matches: 22. Germline loops: CDR1 DFQATT, CDR2 SNEGSKA (reference sequence). CDR3 amino acids: CSAIKHRRSGGAFEQYF. The CDR3 nucleotides are TGCAGTGCTATCAAACATAGAAGAAGCGGGGGGGCGTTTGAGCAGTACTTC.

J is TRBJ1-5 and V is TRBV4-3, with D possibly TRBD1 on 6 matching bases. V lost 0 bases, J lost 8 bases, and 11 bases lay in between. Germline V gene data show CDR1 as LGHNA and CDR2 as YSLEER. The CDR3 has 14 residues. The CDR3 spells CASSQERGSEPQHF. The CDR3 region has the DNA TGCGCCAGCAGCCAAGAGAGGGGGTCTGAGCCCCAGCATTTT.

V and J are TRBV29-1 and TRBJ2-3, with 11 nucleotides matching TRBD1. CDR3 length: 15 residues. J was trimmed by 3 bases and V by 3 bases; bases with no gene match: 5. In germline, CDR1 is SQVTM, CDR2 ANQGSEA. CDR3 region: CSVDPGTGGTDTQYF. CDR3 sequence (DNA): TGCAGCGTTGACCCGGGGACAGGGGGGACAGATACGCAGTATTTT.

This chain links TRBV5-1 with TRBJ2-7, with D unclear. CDR3 size: 15 residues. Germline values: CDR1 SGHRS, CDR2 YFSETQ. Trimming removed 4 bases at V and 0 bases at J, with 14 bases between. As DNA, the CDR3 is TGCGCCAGCAGCGCCCGGTTGGTTCGCTCCTACGAGCAGTACTTC. It is translated as CASSARLVRSYEQYF.

This clonotype was seen only a few times. The V and J genes are TRBV12-3 or TRBV12-4 and TRBJ2-5, with TRBD1 identical over 9 bases. V gave up 8 bases and J gave up 4 bases; unmatched junction bases: 14. The CDR3 consists of 16 residues. DNA for the CDR3: TGTGCCAGCCGTCTTTCCGGGACAGGGTCGTTAGAGACCCAGTACTTC. Its translation is CASRLSGTGSLETQYF.

The chain couples TRBV4-1 to TRBJ2-2; D might be TRBD1 (6 bases). Germline CDR1 MGHRA, CDR2 YSYEKL. This CDR3 is 15 amino acids long. Between the trimmed V and J ends, which lost 6 bases and 4 bases, there was a span of 15 bases. CDR3 sequence reads: CASRLTGTSTGELFF. The DNA of the CDR3 is TGCGCCAGCAGGTTGACAGGAACTTCCACCGGGGAGCTGTTTTTT.

This clonotype was counted a few times. This chain uses TRBV6-1 with TRBJ1-5; TRBD1 matches at 8 bases. Germline CDR1 and CDR2: MNHNS and SASEGT. The CDR3 covers 15 residues. V lost 4 bases and J lost 6; bases outside the gene matches: 8. The CDR3 DNA reads TGTGCCAGCAGTGCCGCTGACAGGGGAACTCAGCCCCAGCATTTT. Protein product: CASSAADRGTQPQHF.

This clonotype was counted between two and nine times. This rearrangement joins TRBV14 to TRBJ1-2, with 7 bases identical to TRBD1. The ends lost 0 bases at V and 4 bases at J; junction bases unmatched: 2. The CDR3 extends over 14 amino acids. Germline values: CDR1 SGHDN, CDR2 FVKESK. In DNA form, the CDR3 reads TGTGCCAGCAGCCAAGACCGGGACAGCTATGGCTACACCTTC. It codes for CASSQDRDSYGYTF.